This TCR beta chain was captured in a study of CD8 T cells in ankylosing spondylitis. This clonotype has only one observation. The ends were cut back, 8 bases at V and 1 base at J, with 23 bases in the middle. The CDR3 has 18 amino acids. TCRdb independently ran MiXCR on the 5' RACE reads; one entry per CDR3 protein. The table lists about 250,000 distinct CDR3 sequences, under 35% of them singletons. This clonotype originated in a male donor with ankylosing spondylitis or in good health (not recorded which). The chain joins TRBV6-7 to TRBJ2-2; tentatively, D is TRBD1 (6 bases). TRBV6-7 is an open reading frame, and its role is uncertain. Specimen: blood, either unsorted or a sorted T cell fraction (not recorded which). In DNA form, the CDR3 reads TGTGCCAGCTGTTTATACGGGGTGAGGGGACAGAACACCGGGGAGCTGTTTTTT. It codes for CASCLYGVRGQNTGELFF.